Shown below are 5 T cell receptor beta chains from a single sample sequenced in a study of blood T cell repertoires in COVID-19 (dated by TCRdb to between 2020 and 2021). The method was the immunoSEQ multiplex PCR assay. In TCRdb, the immuneACCESS table is reduced to in-frame sequences with V and J assigned. These tables do not hold every clone; where another copy was compared, an unresolved V gene accounts for under half, and the others remain unexplained. The sample records some 220,000 clones, approximately 78% of which are singletons. The ten biggest clones cover less than 6% of the sample. Sequenced sample: peripheral blood. These receptor sequences come from a woman in her sixties or seventies with COVID-19, enrolled during active disease.

J is TRBJ2-7 and V is TRBV3-1 (or the pseudogene TRBV3-2); D gene unclear. V lost 2 bases and J 4 bases, leaving 15 bases between the germline ends. The CDR3 runs to 15 residues. Germline CDR1 and CDR2: LGHDT and YNNKEL (reference sequence). This chain's CDR3 is CASSQSCGEPYEQYF. DNA of the CDR3: TGTGCCAGCAGCCAAAGTTGCGGAGAGCCTTACGAGCAGTACTTC.

The chain uses TRBV7-9 and TRBJ2-7; TRBD2 agrees at 10 bases. The CDR3 spans 15 residues. CDR1 is SEHNR, CDR2 FQNEAQ, per germline (reference sequence). The ends lost 4 bases at V and 4 bases at J; junction bases unmatched: 7. This chain's CDR3 is CASSWGLAGAYEQYF. DNA for the CDR3: TGTGCCAGCAGCTGGGGCCTAGCGGGAGCGTACGAGCAGTACTTC.

This sequence joins TRBV11-2 and TRBJ2-1; D is undetermined. Germline CDR1 SGHAT, CDR2 FQNNGV. There are 14 residues in the CDR3. Trimming stripped 0 bases from V and 4 bases from J, with 7 bases between. The CDR3 bases are TGTGCCAGCAGCTTAGATCTCTCTTACAATGAGCAGTTCTTC. It codes for CASSLDLSYNEQFF. Looking up the rest from reference TRBV11-2 and TRBJ2-1 gives the full variable domain: EAGVAQSPRYKIIEKRQSVAFWCNPISGHATLYWYQQILGQGPKLLIQFQNNGVVDDSQLPKDRFSAERLKGVDSTLKIQPAKLEDSAVYLCASSLDLSYNEQFFGPGTRLTVL.

The J gene is TRBJ1-4, the V gene TRBV2; 7 positions agree with TRBD1. This CDR3 has 17 amino acids. V lost 5 bases, J lost 5 bases, and 14 bases stayed unmatched. Germline CDR1 and CDR2: SNHLY and FYNNEI. This chain's CDR3 is CASSFLKPGQQNEKLFF. CDR3 sequence (DNA): TGTGCCAGCAGTTTTCTTAAACCGGGACAGCAGAATGAAAAACTGTTTTTT.

The chain employs TRBV5-4 and TRBJ2-3; tentatively, D is TRBD2 (5 bases). Germline V lookup: CDR1 SGHNT, CDR2 YYREEE (reference sequence). The CDR3 loop spans 16 amino acids. Trimming shortened V by 0 bases and J by 0 bases, and 11 bases separated the two germline ends. The DNA of the CDR3 is TGTGCCAGCAGCTTGGGAGGGCCGACTAGCACAGATACGCAGTATTTT. This encodes CASSLGGPTSTDTQYF.